A single sample is the source of the 29 T cell receptor beta chains below, sequenced in a study of T cell repertoires in cytomegalovirus infection. One entry per CDR3 protein, called by TCRdb with MiXCR from the reads. In the table there are 350,000 to 450,000 distinct CDR3 sequences, 15% to 20% of which are singletons. Input material: PBMCs. The source is a human donor in good health (CMV status not recorded). Some clones in this sample may be carry-over from other donors' samples.

This clonotype was counted many times. The chain joins TRBV7-2 to TRBJ2-7; D call uncertain. This CDR3 comprises 15 residues. Per the germline V gene, CDR1 is SGHTA and CDR2 is FQGNSA. The V and J ends lost 3 bases and 3 bases respectively, with 15 bases between them. The CDR3 nucleotides are TGTGCCAGCAGCTTCGCAGCCGTGGCGGTCTACGAGCAGTACTTC. Its protein is CASSFAAVAVYEQYF.

This clonotype was recorded many times. This chain connects TRBV7-2 to TRBJ1-1, with D unclear. V lost 6 bases and J 1 base, leaving 12 bases between the germline ends. Germline lookup yields CDR1 SGHTA and CDR2 FQGNSA. The CDR3 consists of 14 residues. The CDR3 DNA follows: TGTGCCAGCAGTTCTTTCGTGTGGAACACTGAAGCTTTCTTT. Translating gives CASSSFVWNTEAFF.

This CDR3 is CASSSARGEQFF. The CDR3 DNA is TGTGCCAGCAGCTCAGCAAGGGGTGAGCAGTTCTTC. The gene calls are TRBV5-6 and TRBJ2-1; tentatively, D is TRBD1 (5 bases). Germline lookup yields CDR1 SGHDT and CDR2 YYEEEE. Deletions cut 3 bases from V and 9 bases from J, with 10 bases between. The CDR3 sequence is 12 residues long.

V and J are TRBV7-8 and TRBJ2-3; D gene unclear. The CDR3 spans 12 residues. Per the germline V gene, CDR1 is SGHVS and CDR2 is FQNEAQ. Between the trimmed V and J ends, which lost 5 bases and 7 bases, there was a span of 10 bases. The CDR3: CASSLDPYTQYF. CDR3 nucleotides: TGTGCCAGCAGCCTTGACCCATATACGCAGTATTTT.

This clonotype turned up a few times. The chain is built from TRBV6-2 or TRBV6-3 and TRBJ2-1, with a weak D call TRBD2 (5 bases). Germline CDR1 reads MNHEY; CDR2 reads SVGEGT. The CDR3 covers 13 residues. V was clipped by 8 bases and J by 5 bases, with 13 bases between them. CDR3: CASLGNLNNEQFF. CDR3 coding DNA: TGTGCCAGCCTCGGGAACTTGAACAATGAGCAGTTCTTC.

This clonotype has a count of ten or more. The chain has TRBV7-2 and TRBJ2-5, with 10 bases identical to TRBD2. Germline-derived CDR1 and CDR2 are SGHTA and FQGNSA. This CDR3 has 13 amino acids. The CDR3 reads CAGSGRGPETQYF. CDR3 nucleotide sequence: TGTGCTGGAAGCGGGAGGGGCCCAGAGACCCAGTACTTC.

The CDR3 here is CSGYTGTSTDTQYF. The CDR3, as DNA: TGCAGTGGATATACGGGCACCAGCACAGATACGCAGTATTTT. The chain links TRBV20-1 to TRBJ2-3; the D is unclear. V was shortened by 7 bases and J by 0 bases, with 14 bases between the two germline ends. Germline-derived CDR1 and CDR2 are DFQATT and SNEGSKA (reference sequence). The CDR3 extends over 14 amino acids.

V and J are TRBV6-6 and TRBJ2-3, with 8 nucleotides matching TRBD1. CDR1 is MNHNY, CDR2 SVGAGI, per germline (reference sequence). Trimming took 1 base from V and 2 from J; bases not matched to a gene: 5. The length of the CDR3 is 16 residues. Written as DNA, the CDR3 is TGTGCCAGCAGTTACTTCGGGACAGGTGACACAGATACGCAGTATTTT. The encoded protein is CASSYFGTGDTDTQYF.

In this sample, this clonotype turned up a few times. V is TRBV20-1 and J is TRBJ1-3; a weak D match, TRBD1 (6 bases). CDR1 is DFQATT, CDR2 SNEGSKA, per germline (reference sequence). The CDR3 totals 14 residues. Trimming shortened V by 5 bases and J by 2 bases, and 13 bases separated the two germline ends. The chain's CDR3 is CSALFGGPGNTIYF. The CDR3 region has the DNA TGCAGTGCTCTATTCGGGGGCCCTGGAAACACCATATATTTT.

The chain links TRBV7-8 to TRBJ2-7, with D perhaps TRBD2 (5 bases). V was cut by 7 bases and J by 1 base, with 8 bases left in between. In germline, CDR1 is SGHVS, CDR2 FQNEAQ. This CDR3 has 12 residues. CDR3 DNA: TGTGCCAGCACCTCGGGGTCCTACGAGCAGTACTTC. As protein: CASTSGSYEQYF.

This clonotype was counted a few times. The rearrangement joins TRBV7-6 to TRBJ2-5; TRBD2 agrees at 7 bases. V lost 5 bases to trimming and J lost 13 bases; unmatched junction nucleotides: 10. Germline loops: CDR1 SGHVS, CDR2 FNYEAQ. The CDR3 covers 12 residues. The CDR3 spells CASSHGGTAVYF. In nucleotides, the CDR3 is TGTGCCAGCAGCCACGGGGGGACCGCTGTGTACTTC.

This clonotype was detected many times. The chain is built from TRBV10-3 and TRBJ2-1; TRBD2 aligns across 8 bases. This CDR3 region has 14 residues. Per germline, CDR1 ENHRY and CDR2 SYGVKD. The junction had 7 bases not matched to a gene; V was cut back by 8 bases and J by 4 bases. Written as DNA, the CDR3 is TGTGCCATCGGGGAGCGGGGGTCGTACAATGAGCAGTTCTTC. Protein: CAIGERGSYNEQFF.

The rearrangement uses TRBV6-6 and TRBJ2-1, with D possibly being TRBD2 (6 bases). Germline CDR1 reads MNHNY; CDR2 reads SVGAGI (reference sequence). The CDR3 runs to 14 residues. Deletions cut 6 bases from V and 8 bases from J, with 17 bases between. The CDR3 sequence: CASSLPWGDDEQFF. CDR3 in DNA: TGTGCCAGCAGCCTACCATGGGGGGACGATGAGCAGTTCTTC.

This chain links TRBV4-1 with TRBJ2-2; D tentatively reads TRBD1 or TRBD2 (6 bases each). The CDR3 has 18 residues. Trimming left V 4 bases short and J 1 base short, with 19 bases between. The germline V gene has CDR1 MGHRA and CDR2 YSYEKL. Written as DNA, the CDR3 is TGCGCCAGCAGCCGCGGAGGGGGGTCCTGGGAGAACACCGGGGAGCTGTTTTTT. Translation gives CASSRGGGSWENTGELFF.

This clonotype was seen ten or more times. CDR3 DNA sequence: TGTGCCAGCAGCTTATATTTGAGGGCGGAGGGGGTAGATACGCAGTATTTT. Translated: CASSLYLRAEGVDTQYF. This sequence joins TRBV7-2 and TRBJ2-3; D possibly matches TRBD1 or TRBD2 (6 bases each). Germline V gives CDR1 SGHTA, CDR2 FQGNSA. V lost 2 bases and J lost 5, with 20 bases in between. This CDR3 has 17 amino acids.

This clonotype was detected ten times or more. V usage is TRBV7-8 and J usage is TRBJ2-3, with 11 bases fitting TRBD2. This CDR3 is 17 amino acids long. CDR1 SGHVS and CDR2 FQNEAQ come from the germline V gene. V dropped 5 bases and J dropped 5; count of bases not matched to a gene: 12. CDR3 nucleotides: TGTGCCAGCAGCCCTGGCCGAACTAGCGGGAGTGTAGATACGCAGTATTTT. Its translation is CASSPGRTSGSVDTQYF.

Many counts were recorded for this clonotype. V and J are TRBV7-2 and TRBJ2-7; 15 nucleotides align to TRBD2. The length of the CDR3 is 15 residues. Germline-derived CDR1 and CDR2 are SGHTA and FQGNSA. V gave up 6 bases and J gave up 4 bases; unmatched junction bases: 4. In DNA, the CDR3 is TGTGCCAGCAGTCCCGGACTAGCGGGAGGGTACGAGCAGTACTTC. This gives the protein CASSPGLAGGYEQYF.

This clonotype came up a few times. The V and J genes are TRBV4-2 and TRBJ2-2; D is ambiguous. V was cut by 3 bases and J by 0 bases, with 11 bases left in between. The CDR3 extends over 16 amino acids. Per the germline V gene, CDR1 is LGHNA and CDR2 is YNFKEQ. The CDR3 region is CASSQNRAPNTGELFF. The CDR3 DNA is TGTGCCAGCAGCCAGAACCGGGCCCCGAACACCGGGGAGCTGTTTTTT.

V gene TRBV2 combines with J gene TRBJ1-2, with TRBD1 as a possible D gene (5 bases). V lost 6 bases and J lost 8, with 13 bases in between. The CDR3 consists of 12 residues. From germline, CDR1 is SNHLY and CDR2 FYNNEI. This CDR3 is CASRRDSRGYTF. The CDR3 nucleotides are TGTGCCAGCAGGCGGGACTCTAGGGGCTACACCTTC.

The chain combines TRBV20-1 with TRBJ2-4; tentative D call: TRBD1 (6 bases). The germline V gene has CDR1 DFQATT and CDR2 SNEGSKA (reference sequence). The CDR3 consists of 13 residues. V lost 1 base to trimming and J lost 8 bases, with 12 bases between them. The CDR3 region has the DNA TGCAGTGCTAGAGTGGCAGGGGTGGACATTCAGTACTTC. Translation: CSARVAGVDIQYF.

This chain links TRBV27 with TRBJ2-5, with D perhaps given as TRBD1 or TRBD2 (6 bases each). This CDR3 has 13 residues. Germline CDR1 is MNHEY and CDR2 is SMNVEV (reference sequence). V gave up 8 bases and J gave up 5 bases, with 15 bases separating them. This CDR3 is CASGGRRGETQYF. The CDR3 DNA follows: TGTGCCAGCGGGGGGCGGAGGGGGGAGACCCAGTACTTC.

This clonotype was counted between two and nine times. This rearrangement joins TRBV6-2 or TRBV6-3 to TRBJ2-1; a weak D match, TRBD2 (5 bases). The CDR3 consists of 14 residues. The V end was cut by 7 bases, the J end by 6 bases, with 16 bases between. Germline CDR1 reads MNHEY; CDR2 reads SVGEGT. CDR3 protein: CASKPTTTFNEQFF. CDR3 bases: TGTGCCAGCAAGCCGACTACAACTTTCAATGAGCAGTTCTTC.

Many counts were recorded for this clonotype. V and J are TRBV7-9 and TRBJ2-1; possibly TRBD1 for D (6 bases). V lost 5 bases to trimming and J lost 3 bases, with 14 bases between them. The CDR3 spans 15 residues. Germline-derived CDR1 and CDR2 are SEHNR and FQNEAQ (reference sequence). The CDR3 spells CASSNGRTDYNEQFF. CDR3 sequence (DNA): TGTGCCAGCAGCAATGGGCGGACAGACTACAATGAGCAGTTCTTC.

Many counts were recorded for this clonotype. The chain uses TRBV7-2 and TRBJ1-2; D is possibly TRBD1 (6 bases). The V end lost 0 bases, the J end lost 7 bases, and 15 bases lay between the germline ends. The CDR3 loop spans 15 amino acids. Germline V gives CDR1 SGHTA, CDR2 FQGNSA. In DNA form, the CDR3 reads TGTGCCAGCAGCTTAGCGCATAGGGGGAGTCGTGGCTACACCTTC. Protein product: CASSLAHRGSRGYTF.

This clonotype was seen a handful of times. This chain uses TRBV6-6 with TRBJ2-1; 7 bases align to TRBD2. This CDR3 contains 16 residues. From germline, CDR1 is MNHNY and CDR2 SVGAGI (reference sequence). J lost 5 bases, V lost 1 base, and 8 bases had no gene match. CDR3 sequence: CASSYLGGSIDNEQFF. The CDR3 nucleotides read TGTGCCAGCAGTTACTTGGGGGGGAGTATCGACAATGAGCAGTTCTTC.

This sequence joins TRBV20-1 and TRBJ2-3, with 9 nucleotides matching TRBD2. The CDR3 length is 15 residues. From germline, CDR1 is DFQATT and CDR2 SNEGSKA (reference sequence). Trimming cost V 0 bases and J 4 bases; bases outside gene matches: 5. Written as DNA, the CDR3 is TGCAGTGCTAGAGATGGCGGGAGGGACCCAGATACGCAGTATTTT. It is translated as CSARDGGRDPDTQYF.

This clonotype was counted many times. J is TRBJ2-7 and V is TRBV7-8; D possibly uses TRBD1 or TRBD2 (5 bases each). The CDR3 runs to 14 residues. Germline CDR1 and CDR2: SGHVS and FQNEAQ. V lost 5 bases and J 2 bases, leaving 13 bases between the germline ends. CDR3 DNA: TGTGCCAGCAGCACCGGGACGGAAACCTACGAGCAGTACTTC. Its protein product is CASSTGTETYEQYF.

This clonotype was counted many times. The V and J genes are TRBV7-2 and TRBJ2-3; weak D call: TRBD2 (5 bases). The CDR3 runs to 16 residues. Germline V CDR1 and CDR2: SGHTA, FQGNSA. Trimming removed 4 bases from V and 0 bases from J, with 14 bases in between. The CDR3 DNA is TGTGCCAGCAGCTCCCAGGCCCGGGGAAGCACAGATACGCAGTATTTT. Its translation: CASSSQARGSTDTQYF.

This clonotype was recorded at least ten times. The rearrangement joins TRBV7-9 to TRBJ2-2, with 8 bases identical to TRBD1. CDR1 is SEHNR, CDR2 FQNEAQ, per germline (reference sequence). The V gene end was trimmed by 6 bases and the J gene end by 1 base; junction bases not matched to a gene: 7. CDR3 length equals 16 residues. For the CDR3, the DNA is TGTGCCAGCAGGGCCGCAGGGGGCCAGAACACCGGGGAGCTGTTTTTT. Residues: CASRAAGGQNTGELFF.